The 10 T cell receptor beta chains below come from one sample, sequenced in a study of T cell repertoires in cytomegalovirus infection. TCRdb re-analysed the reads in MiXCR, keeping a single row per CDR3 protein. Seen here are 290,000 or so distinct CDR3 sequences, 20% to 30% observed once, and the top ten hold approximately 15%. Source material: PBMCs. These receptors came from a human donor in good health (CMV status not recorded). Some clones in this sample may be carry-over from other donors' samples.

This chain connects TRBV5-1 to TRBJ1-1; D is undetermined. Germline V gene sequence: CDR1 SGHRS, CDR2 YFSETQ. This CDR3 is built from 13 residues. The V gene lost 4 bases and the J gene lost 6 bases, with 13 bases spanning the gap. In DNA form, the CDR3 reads TGCGCCAGCAGCGGTCGGGGATTAGCTGAAGCTTTCTTT. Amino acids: CASSGRGLAEAFF.

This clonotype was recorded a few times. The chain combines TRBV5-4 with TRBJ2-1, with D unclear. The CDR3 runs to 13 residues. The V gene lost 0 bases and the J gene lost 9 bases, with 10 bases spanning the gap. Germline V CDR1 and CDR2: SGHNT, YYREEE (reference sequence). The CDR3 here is CASSLASAREQFF. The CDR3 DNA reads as TGTGCCAGCAGCTTGGCCTCTGCGCGTGAGCAGTTCTTC.

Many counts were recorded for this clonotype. The chain's CDR3 is CASSLQGRGQYF. DNA of the CDR3: TGTGCCAGCAGCCTCCAGGGGCGGGGGCAGTACTTC. The rearrangement uses TRBV11-2 and TRBJ2-7, with D perhaps assigned TRBD1 or TRBD2 (6 bases each). Trimming stripped 5 bases from V and 9 bases from J, with 14 bases between. This CDR3 comprises 12 residues. Germline V CDR1 and CDR2: SGHAT, FQNNGV.

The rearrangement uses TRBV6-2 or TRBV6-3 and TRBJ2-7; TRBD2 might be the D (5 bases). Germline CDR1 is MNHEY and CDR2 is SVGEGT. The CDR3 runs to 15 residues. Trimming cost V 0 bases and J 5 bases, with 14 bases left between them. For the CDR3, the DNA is TGTGCCAGCAGTTACTCGACCCGGGGTATGGACGAGCAGTACTTC. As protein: CASSYSTRGMDEQYF.

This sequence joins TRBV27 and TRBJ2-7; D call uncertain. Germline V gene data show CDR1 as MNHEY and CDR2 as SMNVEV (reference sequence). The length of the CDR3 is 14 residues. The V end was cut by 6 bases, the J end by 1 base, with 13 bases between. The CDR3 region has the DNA TGTGCCAGCAGCCCCCGGCGTACTTCCTACGAGCAGTACTTC. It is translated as CASSPRRTSYEQYF.

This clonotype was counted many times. CDR3 coding DNA: TGTGCCAGCTCAGGGGGGCCCAATCAGCCCCAGCATTTT. It encodes CASSGGPNQPQHF. V gene TRBV28 combines with J gene TRBJ1-5; 7 bases map to TRBD1. Germline CDR1 MDHEN, CDR2 SYDVKM. The J segment lost 3 bases and the V segment lost 8 bases, leaving 4 bases of the junction unmatched. The CDR3 totals 13 residues.

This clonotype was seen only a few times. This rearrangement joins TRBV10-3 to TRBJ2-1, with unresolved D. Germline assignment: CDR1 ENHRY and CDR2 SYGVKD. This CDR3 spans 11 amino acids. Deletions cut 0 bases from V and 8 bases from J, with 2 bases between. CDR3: CAISESYEQFF. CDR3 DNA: TGTGCCATCAGTGAGTCGTATGAGCAGTTCTTC.

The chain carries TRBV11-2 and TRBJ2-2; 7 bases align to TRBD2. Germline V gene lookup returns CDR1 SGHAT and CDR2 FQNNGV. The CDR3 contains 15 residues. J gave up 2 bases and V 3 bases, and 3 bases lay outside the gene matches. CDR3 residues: CASSFIAGNTGELFF. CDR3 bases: TGTGCCAGCAGCTTCATAGCGGGTAACACCGGGGAGCTGTTTTTT.

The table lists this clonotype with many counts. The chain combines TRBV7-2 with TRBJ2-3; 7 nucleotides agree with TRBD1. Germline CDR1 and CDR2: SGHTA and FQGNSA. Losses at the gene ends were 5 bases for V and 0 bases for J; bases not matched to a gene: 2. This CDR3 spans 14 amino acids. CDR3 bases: TGTGCCAGCAGCGAACAGGGGAGCACAGATACGCAGTATTTT. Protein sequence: CASSEQGSTDTQYF.

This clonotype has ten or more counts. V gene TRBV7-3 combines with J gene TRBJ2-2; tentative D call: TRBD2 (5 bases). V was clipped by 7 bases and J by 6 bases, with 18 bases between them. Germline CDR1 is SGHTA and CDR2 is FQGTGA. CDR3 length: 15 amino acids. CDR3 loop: CASKPADSPAGELFF. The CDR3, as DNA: TGTGCCAGCAAGCCCGCGGACTCCCCAGCCGGGGAGCTGTTTTTT.